The rows below give T cell receptor beta chains drawn from one sample of a study of blood T cells in healthy people across ages. TCRdb independently ran MiXCR on the 5' RACE reads; one entry per CDR3 protein. The sample records 1.5 million to 2 million distinct CDR3 sequences, over 25% being singletons. The sequenced material came from blood. These receptors were collected from a woman aged 25-40 years in good health. CDR3s include the opening cysteine and the closing phenylalanine or tryptophan. The D gene is left open where the match is weak. Size is stated for part of the rows, as once, few or many counts, or as a class when the clone is expanded.

clone_size	v_call	j_call	cdr3_length	d_call	cdr3_aa
NA	TRBV28	TRBJ2-3	13	NA	CAGTLPLRDTQYF
NA	TRBV5-1	TRBJ2-6	14	NA	CAGSRTVGANVLTF
few	TRBV27	TRBJ2-7	9	NA	CATLYEQYF
few	TRBV6-6	TRBJ2-1	14	TRBD2	CASQVGGPQNEQFF
few	TRBV12-3/TRBV12-4	TRBJ2-1	15	TRBD2	CASARRAGVDNEQFF
NA	TRBV6-6	TRBJ1-6	13	NA	CASSYEPNSPLHF
NA	TRBV14	TRBJ1-6	13	NA	CASSQLPSSPLHF
NA	TRBV29-1	TRBJ2-7	12	NA	CSVEDGAYEQYF
few	TRBV5-6	TRBJ1-1	13	TRBD1	CASRHRGHTEAFF
few	TRBV7-2	TRBJ2-7	12	TRBD2	CASSTLAGEQYF
NA	TRBV28	TRBJ1-3	13	NA	CATETSSGNTIYF
few	TRBV7-9	TRBJ2-7	13	NA	CASSLSSGYERYF
NA	TRBV20-1	TRBJ2-7	15	TRBD1	CSARERDRGTYEQYF
NA	TRBV7-2	TRBJ1-5	13	NA	CASSLWPDQPQHF
NA	TRBV10-2	TRBJ1-2	14	NA	CTSGPGLMGDGYTF
NA	TRBV6-2/TRBV6-3	TRBJ2-7	14	NA	CASSSYREAYEQYF
few	TRBV11-2	TRBJ2-7	19	NA	CASSLTTNPNRQLPYEQYF
NA	TRBV6-5	TRBJ2-5	16	TRBD2	CSSSLRLAGGKETQYF
few	TRBV5-6	TRBJ1-2	12	NA	CASSLAWGSGTF
many	TRBV4-1	TRBJ2-1	16	NA	CASSQSYVSSYNEQFF
NA	TRBV6-5	NA	13	NA	CASTQGSAYEQYF
NA	TRBV7-8	TRBJ2-3	16	NA	CAISPVAPTWTDTQYF
NA	TRBV7-3	TRBJ2-1	13	NA	CASSLNVNSGQFF
few	TRBV6-1	TRBJ2-6	17	NA	CASSAADRTTGANVLTF
NA	TRBV20-1	TRBJ1-1	14	TRBD1	CRASQGAQYTEAFF
many	TRBV7-3	TRBJ2-3	15	NA	CASSPDLPSTDTQYF
NA	TRBV6-2/TRBV6-3	TRBJ1-5	13	NA	CASEGLPNQPQHF
few	TRBV6-6	TRBJ2-1	15	TRBD1	CASSYSGQGDNEQFF
few	TRBV5-1	TRBJ2-1	15	TRBD1	CASSLAGQGTNEQFF
NA	TRBV24-1	TRBJ2-2	15	NA	CATSDPVGNTGELFF
NA	TRBV29-1	TRBJ2-1	11	NA	CSVSEGGVGFF
few	TRBV12-5	TRBJ1-2	13	NA	CASGLMGGTPITF
NA	TRBV9	TRBJ2-7	13	TRBD2	CASSIGLVNGQYF
NA	TRBV24-1	TRBJ2-5	14	NA	CATSESGTGEEQYF
few	TRBV10-3	TRBJ2-7	12	NA	CAISGPNYEQYF
few	TRBV5-1	TRBJ1-1	14	NA	CASQDPGRDTEAFF
few	TRBV29-1	TRBJ1-5	14	NA	CSVVWDVGNQPQHF
few	TRBV5-1	TRBJ2-1	16	NA	CASSPPRGAANNEQFF
many	TRBV27	TRBJ1-4	13	NA	CASSSRSGEKLFF
NA	TRBV15	TRBJ2-3	15	TRBD2	CATSSDRGSGRAQYF
NA	TRBV29-1	TRBJ1-1	11	NA	CSVVGGREAFF
NA	TRBV20-1	TRBJ2-7	17	TRBD1	CSALPHQSGTATYEQYF
NA	TRBV5-1	TRBJ1-2	14	NA	CASSPGGPRGGYTF
many	TRBV3-1	TRBJ2-5	12	NA	CASSQGRETQYF
few	TRBV7-2	TRBJ2-1	15	TRBD1	CASSQDRGTSYEQFF
NA	TRBV28	TRBJ1-5	17	NA	CASSLTPLHLGNQPQHF
few	TRBV28	TRBJ2-7	16	NA	CASSLPGGSYSYEQYF
few	TRBV4-2	TRBJ1-1	15	TRBD1	CASSQTTGGISEAFF
NA	TRBV3-1	TRBJ2-3	17	NA	CASSQMGRANTGDTQYF
NA	TRBV6-2/TRBV6-3	TRBJ2-5	13	NA	CASSYRLREAQYF
NA	TRBV12-3/TRBV12-4	TRBJ1-4	16	NA	CASSLASLPTNEKLFF
many	TRBV20-1	TRBJ2-7	13	NA	CSASGTKVEEQYF
few	TRBV7-2	TRBJ1-1	15	NA	CASSLANTRNTEAFF
NA	TRBV20-1	TRBJ2-7	13	NA	CSARDLKGNEQYF
many	TRBV12-3/TRBV12-4	TRBJ1-1	14	NA	CASSLGQTNTEAFF